Below are 18 T cell receptor beta chains sequenced from a single sample in a study of blood T cell repertoires in COVID-19. Generated by immunoSEQ multiplex PCR, the TCRdb table keeps only in-frame clones and is missing some. The table lists around 320,000 clones, 90% of them singletons, with 4% to 5.5% in the top ten. Specimen: PBMCs or T cells enriched from blood (not recorded which). The receptors were sampled from a woman between 18 and 30 years old with acute COVID-19.

The CDR3: CASSSTITGGLSGANVLTF. The DNA of the CDR3 is TGTGCCAGCAGTTCTACCATTACAGGGGGCCTCTCTGGGGCCAACGTCCTGACTTTC. The rearrangement joins TRBV7-8 to TRBJ2-6; 9 bases are shared with TRBD1. The V and J ends lost 6 bases and 0 bases, in that order; junction bases with no gene match: 12. Germline CDR1 and CDR2: SGHVS and FQNEAQ. This CDR3 region has 19 residues. Based on the CDR3 plus reference TRBV7-8 and TRBJ2-6, the full variable domain is GAGVSQSPRYKVAKRGQDVALRCDPISGHVSLFWYQQALGQGPEFLTYFQNEAQLDKSGLPSDRFFAERPEGSVSTLKIQRTQQEDSAVYLCASSSTITGGLSGANVLTFGAGSRLTVL.

The chain recombines TRBV28 with TRBJ1-2; D possibly corresponds to TRBD1 (6 bases). The germline V gene has CDR1 MDHEN and CDR2 SYDVKM. V gave up 9 bases and J gave up 3 bases, with 17 bases separating them. The CDR3 is 14 residues long. CDR3 nucleotide sequence: TGTGCCAGTCAGGACAGCCAAACGTACTATGGCTACACCTTC. Its protein product is CASQDSQTYYGYTF.

This chain links TRBV27 with TRBJ1-1, with D maybe TRBD1 (6 bases). V lost 6 bases to trimming and J lost 3 bases, with 11 bases between them. Germline-derived CDR1 and CDR2 are MNHEY and SMNVEV (reference sequence). This CDR3 is built from 13 residues. CDR3 sequence (DNA): TGTGCCAGCAGCCAAAAGGGGGACACTGAAGCTTTCTTT. Its translation is CASSQKGDTEAFF.

This chain links TRBV19 with TRBJ2-5; 8 bases line up with TRBD2. Trimming took 3 bases from V and 5 from J; bases not matched to a gene: 5. The CDR3 runs to 14 residues. Germline loops: CDR1 LNHDA, CDR2 SQIVND (reference sequence). The DNA of the CDR3 is TGTGCCAGTAGTATTAGTGGCGGGGGGGAGACCCAGTACTTC. It translates to CASSISGGGETQYF.

The V and J genes are TRBV5-8 and TRBJ2-7, with 9 positions matching TRBD2. V lost 1 base to trimming and J lost 3 bases; unmatched junction nucleotides: 17. Per the germline V gene, CDR1 is SGHTS and CDR2 is YDEGEE. The CDR3 loop spans 19 amino acids. In DNA form, the CDR3 reads TGTGCCAGCAGCTTGCGAGGGGCAGGTGTTGGTAGCGGGGGCTACGAGCAGTACTTC. It specifies CASSLRGAGVGSGGYEQYF.

This chain joins TRBV7-9 and TRBJ1-3; maybe TRBD1 (6 bases). The length of the CDR3 is 14 residues. V was shortened by 4 bases and J by 4 bases, with 11 bases between the two germline ends. Germline V lookup: CDR1 SEHNR, CDR2 FQNEAQ (reference sequence). The CDR3 coding sequence is TGTGCCAGCAGCTCCCAGGGGACGGGAAACACCATATATTTT. It translates to CASSSQGTGNTIYF.

The rearrangement joins TRBV2 to TRBJ1-1, with D unresolved. The V gene lost 7 bases and the J gene lost 5 bases, with 29 bases spanning the gap. The CDR3 is made up of 18 amino acids. Germline V lookup: CDR1 SNHLY, CDR2 FYNNEI. The CDR3 region has the DNA TGTGCCAGCAACCCGGCTCTTTTACCTCCCCTAGAGGCAACTGAAGCTTTCTTT. Amino acids: CASNPALLPPLEATEAFF.

The chain employs TRBV5-5 and TRBJ2-1; TRBD1 is a possible D gene (5 bases). The CDR3 sequence is 16 residues long. Germline V CDR1 and CDR2: SGHKS, YYEKEE (reference sequence). V was cut by 0 bases and J by 9 bases, with 19 bases left in between. CDR3 DNA sequence: TGTGCCAGCAGCTTGGAAGGGGCCGCGGTTAAAGGTGAGCAGTTCTTC. Its protein product is CASSLEGAAVKGEQFF.

The chain couples TRBV28 to TRBJ1-2; D possibly corresponds to TRBD1 (6 bases). Trimming cost V 4 bases and J 8 bases, with 23 bases left between them. This CDR3 has 16 residues. Germline loops: CDR1 MDHEN, CDR2 SYDVKM. This CDR3 reads CASSSQQATGPGGYTF. The CDR3 DNA sequence: TGTGCCAGCAGTTCCCAACAGGCAACAGGGCCGGGGGGCTACACCTTC.

The chain recombines TRBV19 with TRBJ2-7; 12 nucleotides align to TRBD2. Germline CDR1 is LNHDA and CDR2 is SQIVND (reference sequence). The junction had 7 bases not matched to a gene; V was cut back by 7 bases and J by 6 bases. CDR3 length: 14 residues. CDR3: CASMGTSGFGEQYF. The CDR3 DNA reads TGTGCCAGTATGGGGACTAGCGGGTTCGGCGAGCAGTACTTC.

The V gene is TRBV6-1, the J gene TRBJ1-5, with 9 bases that match TRBD1. V dropped 3 bases and J dropped 6; count of bases not matched to a gene: 9. The CDR3 contains 16 residues. CDR1 is MNHNS and CDR2 is SASEGT in the germline V gene. The CDR3: CASSEPGTGMTQPQHF. CDR3 DNA: TGTGCCAGCAGTGAGCCCGGGACAGGGATGACTCAGCCCCAGCATTTT.

The chain links TRBV7-9 to TRBJ2-1, with 8 bases lining up with TRBD1. V lost 7 bases and J lost 4; bases outside the gene matches: 9. The germline V gene has CDR1 SEHNR and CDR2 FQNEAQ (reference sequence). The CDR3 consists of 15 residues. The CDR3, as DNA: TGTGCCAGCACCCACGACAGGGGTCCATACAATGAGCAGTTCTTC. Amino acid sequence: CASTHDRGPYNEQFF.

This clone appeared a single time. The chain carries TRBV29-1 and TRBJ1-1; 7 nucleotides agree with TRBD1. The germline CDR1 and CDR2 sequences are SQVTM and ANQGSEA. V gave up 4 bases and J gave up 8 bases; unmatched junction bases: 1. There are 10 residues in the CDR3. CDR3 sequence: CSVGQGEAFF. In DNA, the CDR3 is TGCAGCGTTGGACAGGGAGAAGCTTTCTTT.

The chain employs TRBV2 and TRBJ2-1, with 8 positions matching TRBD2. CDR3 length equals 17 residues. V was clipped by 0 bases and J by 2 bases; unmatched bases: 6. Germline V lookup: CDR1 SNHLY, CDR2 FYNNEI. The CDR3 loop is CASSEAGSGSAYNEQFF. The CDR3 nucleotides are TGTGCCAGCAGTGAAGCGGGGAGCGGGAGCGCCTACAATGAGCAGTTCTTC.

The genes are TRBV13 and TRBJ1-2, with TRBD1 matching over 12 bases. Germline assignment: CDR1 PRHDT and CDR2 FYEKMQ (reference sequence). The CDR3 sequence is 16 residues long. Trimming removed 0 bases from V and 6 bases from J; junction bases left unmatched: 5. In DNA, the CDR3 is TGTGCCAGCAGCTTAGGTGGGACAGGGGGCGAGAATGGCTACACCTTC. Its protein is CASSLGGTGGENGYTF.

The gene calls are TRBV28 and TRBJ2-4, with 7 nucleotides matching TRBD1. J was trimmed by 6 bases and V by 10 bases; bases with no gene match: 15. Germline V gene lookup returns CDR1 MDHEN and CDR2 SYDVKM. This CDR3 is 15 amino acids long. In nucleotides, the CDR3 is TGTGCCACCTCGACAGGGTCTTTAGAAGGAAACATTCAGTACTTC. This codes for CATSTGSLEGNIQYF.

The chain uses TRBV14 and TRBJ1-2; tentative D call: TRBD1 (5 bases). The CDR3 extends over 13 amino acids. Between the trimmed V and J ends, which lost 0 bases and 4 bases, there was a span of 6 bases. CDR1 is SGHDN, CDR2 FVKESK, per germline. CDR3 region: CASSQDQGYGYTF. The DNA of the CDR3 is TGTGCCAGCAGCCAAGACCAGGGCTATGGCTACACCTTC.

The chain combines TRBV15 with TRBJ2-7, with 10 bases lining up with TRBD1. The CDR3 has 14 residues. With V trimmed by 0 bases and J by 13 bases, 9 bases remained unmatched. Germline V gene data show CDR1 as LNHNV and CDR2 as YYDKDF (reference sequence). Written as DNA, the CDR3 is TGTGCCACCAGCAGAGAGCGCCAGGGACAGGGGCATTACTTC. Encoded protein: CATSRERQGQGHYF.